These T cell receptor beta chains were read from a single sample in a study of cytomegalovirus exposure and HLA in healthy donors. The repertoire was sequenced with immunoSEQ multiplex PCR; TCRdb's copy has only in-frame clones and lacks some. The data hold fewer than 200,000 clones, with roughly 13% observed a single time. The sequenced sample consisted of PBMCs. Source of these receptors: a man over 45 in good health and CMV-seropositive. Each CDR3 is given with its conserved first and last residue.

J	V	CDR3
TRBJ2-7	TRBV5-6	CASSLLGQGAYEQYF
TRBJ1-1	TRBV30	CAWSVGGWTEAFF
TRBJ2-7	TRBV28	CASSPPGGGIYEQYF
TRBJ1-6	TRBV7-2	CASTPTPYNSPLHF
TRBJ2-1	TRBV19	CASSIDGQGEQFF
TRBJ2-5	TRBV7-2	CASSLMGPQETQYF
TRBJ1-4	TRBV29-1	CSVCPGQGTREKLFF
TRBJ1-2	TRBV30	CAWRPGQGFRGYTF
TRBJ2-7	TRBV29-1	CSVDPSDRGEQYF
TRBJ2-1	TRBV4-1	CASSQDQSSYNEQFF
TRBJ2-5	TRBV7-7	CASSRGSGAFQETQYF
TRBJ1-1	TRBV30	CAWSQRQGRFHTEAFF
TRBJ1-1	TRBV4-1	CASSQDRTPRNTEAFF
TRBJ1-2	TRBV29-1	CSVEKQANYGYTF
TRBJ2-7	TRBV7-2	CASSLARPATSYEQYF
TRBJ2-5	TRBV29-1	CSVEEDRGRRETKYF
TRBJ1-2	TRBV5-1	CASSPDRGLHGYTF
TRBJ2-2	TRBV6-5	CASSSGLLNTGELFF
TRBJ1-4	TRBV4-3	CASSQDSVFNEKLFF
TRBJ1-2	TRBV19	CASSITASGYTF
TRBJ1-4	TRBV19	CASRRGTGSEKLFF
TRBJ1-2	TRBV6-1	CASSEALFGANYGYTF
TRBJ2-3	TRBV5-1	CASSSRGNQEDTQYF
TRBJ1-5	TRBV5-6	CASSLVGQGGTQPQHF
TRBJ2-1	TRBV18	CASSASGSLYNEQFF
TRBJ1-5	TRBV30	CAWGLGGDQPQHF
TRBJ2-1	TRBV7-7	CASSENGGANNEQFF
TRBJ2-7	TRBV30	CACITGSVYEQYF
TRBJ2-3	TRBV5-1	CASSSREGNTQYF
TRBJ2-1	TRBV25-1	CASSVRLAGTSYNEQFF
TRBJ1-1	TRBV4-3	CASSQVPKGTEAFF
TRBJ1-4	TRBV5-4	CASSSRGGVEKLFF
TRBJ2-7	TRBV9	CASSAPGYYEQYF